This T cell receptor (beta chain) originates from a study of regulatory T cells in long-lasting Graves disease. General observations from the study: TCR diversity was lower in persistent Graves' patients than in newly diagnosed ones.

Arm-PCR of CDR3 regions with iRepertoire HTBI primers generated TCR beta libraries. TCRdb reprocessed the multiplex PCR reads with MiXCR, giving one entry per CDR3 protein. The table records a few hundred thousand distinct CDR3 sequences, over 15% of them present only once. Noted time point: newly diagnosed GD, antithyroid drugs for less than 3 months. The TCR library was made from RNA extracted from PBMCs. In this sample, this clonotype turned up a few times. Its cognate antigen is unknown. Another study also made use of these data, one on T cells in Graves' hyperthyroidism and ophthalmopathy.

The source was peripheral blood mononuclear cells (PBMCs), collected at new diagnosis, from a patient treated with antithyroid drugs. The TCR was taken from a man in his forties or fifties with Graves disease.

The CDR3 reads CASSSPLLYNEKLFF. As DNA, the CDR3 is TGTGCCAGCAGCTCCCCGCTGCTTTATAATGAAAAACTGTTTTTT. The V call is TRBV7-8, the J call TRBJ1-4; D gene uncertain. The CDR3 extends over 15 amino acids. Germline V gene lookup returns CDR1 SGHVS and CDR2 FQNEAQ. With 4 bases removed from V and 4 bases from J, the gap between germline ends came to 13 bases. The full variable domain, completed using reference TRBV7-8 and TRBJ1-4, is GAGVSQSPRYKVAKRGQDVALRCDPISGHVSLFWYQQALGQGPEFLTYFQNEAQLDKSGLPSDRFFAERPEGSVSTLKIQRTQQEDSAVYLCASSSPLLYNEKLFFGSGTQLSVL.